The text below deals with one T cell receptor (beta chain). Profiling relied on immunoSEQ multiplex PCR, and the TCRdb table lists in-frame clones only, not all of them. The data contain around 67,000 clones, approximately 79% of them singletons. This entry is derived from a study of OX40 agonist ivuxolimab in advanced cancers. Whole-study context: Patients were treated with ivuxolimab, an agonistic anti-OX40 (CD134) antibody. There were three patients with partial responses, one having hepatocellular carcinoma and two cutaneous melanoma.

The sequencing used CD4+ or CD8+ T cells sorted from blood, collected in a trial of the OX40 agonist ivuxolimab. The TCR sequence derives from an adult with an advanced solid tumor such as melanoma, head and neck, liver or kidney cancer.

The CDR3 bases are TGTGCCAGCAGCTTGGAAAGGGGCCTGTTCCAAAACATTCAGTACTTC. Its translation: CASSLERGLFQNIQYF. The chain links TRBV5-6 to TRBJ2-4, with D maybe TRBD1 (5 bases). The ends were cut back, 0 bases at V and 5 bases at J, with 15 bases in the middle. CDR3 size: 16 residues. Per the germline V gene, CDR1 is SGHDT and CDR2 is YYEEEE. Looking up the rest from reference TRBV5-6 and TRBJ2-4 gives the full variable domain: DAGVTQSPTHLIKTRGQQVTLRCSPKSGHDTVSWYQQALGQGPQFIFQYYEEEERQRGNFPDRFSGHQFPNYSSELNVNALLLGDSALYLCASSLERGLFQNIQYFGAGTRLSVL.